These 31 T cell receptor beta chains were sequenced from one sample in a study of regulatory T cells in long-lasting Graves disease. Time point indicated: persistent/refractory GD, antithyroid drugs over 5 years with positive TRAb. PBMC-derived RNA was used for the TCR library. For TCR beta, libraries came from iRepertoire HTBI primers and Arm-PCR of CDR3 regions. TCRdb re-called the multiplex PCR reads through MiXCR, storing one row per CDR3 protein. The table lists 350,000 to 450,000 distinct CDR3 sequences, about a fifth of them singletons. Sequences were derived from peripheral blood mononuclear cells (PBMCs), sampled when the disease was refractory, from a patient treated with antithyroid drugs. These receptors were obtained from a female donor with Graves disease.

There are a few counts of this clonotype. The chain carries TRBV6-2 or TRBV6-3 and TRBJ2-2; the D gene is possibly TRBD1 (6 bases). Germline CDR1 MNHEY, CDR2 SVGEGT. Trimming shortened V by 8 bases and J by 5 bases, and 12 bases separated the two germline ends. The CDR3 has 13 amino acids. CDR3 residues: CASSGQYTGELFF. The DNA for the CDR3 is TGTGCCAGCTCCGGACAGTATACCGGGGAGCTGTTTTTT.

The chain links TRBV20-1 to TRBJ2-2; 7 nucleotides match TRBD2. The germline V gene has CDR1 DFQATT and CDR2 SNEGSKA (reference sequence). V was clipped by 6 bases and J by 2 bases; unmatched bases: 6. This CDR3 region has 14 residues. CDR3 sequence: CSAKGGGNTGELFF. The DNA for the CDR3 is TGCAGTGCAAAGGGCGGGGGAAACACCGGGGAGCTGTTTTTT.

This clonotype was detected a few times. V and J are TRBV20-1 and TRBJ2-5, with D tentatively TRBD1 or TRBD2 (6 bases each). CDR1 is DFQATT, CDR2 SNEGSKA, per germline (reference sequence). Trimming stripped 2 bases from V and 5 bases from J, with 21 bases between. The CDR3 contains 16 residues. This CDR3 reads CSARPKGGILVETQYF. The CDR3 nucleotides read TGCAGTGCTAGACCGAAGGGGGGCATCCTCGTTGAGACCCAGTACTTC.

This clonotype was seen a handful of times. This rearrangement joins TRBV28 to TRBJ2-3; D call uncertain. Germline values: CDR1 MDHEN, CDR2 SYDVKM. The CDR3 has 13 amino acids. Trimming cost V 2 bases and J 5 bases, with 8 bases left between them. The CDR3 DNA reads TGTGCCAGCAGTTTAGCCTTTCGAGATACGCAGTATTTT. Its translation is CASSLAFRDTQYF.

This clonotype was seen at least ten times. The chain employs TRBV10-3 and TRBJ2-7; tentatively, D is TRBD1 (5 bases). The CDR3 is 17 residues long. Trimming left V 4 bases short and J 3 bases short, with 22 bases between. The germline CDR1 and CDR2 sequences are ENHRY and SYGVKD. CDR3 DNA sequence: TGTGCCATCAGTGTAGGGCCAGTAGGGGTTCTGAACTACGAGCAGTACTTC. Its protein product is CAISVGPVGVLNYEQYF.

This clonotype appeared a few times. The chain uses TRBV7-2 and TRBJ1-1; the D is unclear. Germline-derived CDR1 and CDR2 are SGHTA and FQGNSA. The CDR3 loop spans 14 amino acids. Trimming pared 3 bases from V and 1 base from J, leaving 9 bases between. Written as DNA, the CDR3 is TGTGCCAGCAGCTTCGACGGAGGGAACACTGAAGCTTTCTTT. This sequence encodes CASSFDGGNTEAFF.

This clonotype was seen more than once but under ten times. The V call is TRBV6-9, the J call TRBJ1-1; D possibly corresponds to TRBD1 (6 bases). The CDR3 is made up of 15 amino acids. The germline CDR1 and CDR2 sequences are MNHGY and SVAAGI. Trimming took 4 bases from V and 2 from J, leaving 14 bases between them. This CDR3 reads CASSLRTAINTEAFF. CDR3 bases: TGTGCCAGCAGTTTGCGGACAGCTATAAACACTGAAGCTTTCTTT.

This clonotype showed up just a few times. The CDR3 loop is CSVLGQGAEAFF. CDR3 DNA sequence: TGCAGCGTTCTCGGACAGGGGGCTGAAGCTTTCTTT. V gene TRBV29-1 combines with J gene TRBJ1-1; the match to TRBD1 covers 10 bases. Germline CDR1 reads SQVTM; CDR2 reads ANQGSEA. This CDR3 has 12 amino acids. Trimming cost V 5 bases and J 6 bases; bases outside gene matches: 3.

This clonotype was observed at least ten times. The CDR3 protein is CASSPYNSPLHF. The CDR3 nucleotides read TGTGCCAGCAGTCCCTATAATTCACCCCTCCACTTT. The chain is built from TRBV28 and TRBJ1-6; D is ambiguous. The CDR3 is 12 amino acids. The germline gives CDR1 MDHEN, CDR2 SYDVKM. V was cut by 5 bases and J by 2 bases, with 1 base left in between.

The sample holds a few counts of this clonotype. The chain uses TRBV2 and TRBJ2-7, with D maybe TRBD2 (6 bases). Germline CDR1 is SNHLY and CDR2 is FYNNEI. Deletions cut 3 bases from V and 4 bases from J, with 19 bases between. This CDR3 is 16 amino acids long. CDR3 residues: CASSEVGGPMGYEQYF. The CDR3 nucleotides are TGTGCCAGCAGTGAGGTGGGGGGACCCATGGGGTACGAGCAGTACTTC. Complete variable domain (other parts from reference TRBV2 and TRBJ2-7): EPEVTQTPSHQVTQMGQEVILRCVPISNHLYFYWYRQILGQKVEFLVSFYNNEISEKSEIFDDQFSVERPDGSNFTLKIRSTKLEDSAMYFCASSEVGGPMGYEQYFGPGTRLTVT.

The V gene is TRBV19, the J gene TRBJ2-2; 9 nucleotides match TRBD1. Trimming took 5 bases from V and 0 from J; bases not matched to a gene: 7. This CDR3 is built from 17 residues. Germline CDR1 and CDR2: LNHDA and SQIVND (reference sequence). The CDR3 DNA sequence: TGTGCCAGTAGTCCGAGGACAGGGGCTACGAACACCGGGGAGCTGTTTTTT. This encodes CASSPRTGATNTGELFF.

The chain's CDR3 is CASSLWRGYGEAFF. The DNA for the CDR3 is TGTGCCAGCAGCTTATGGAGGGGATATGGTGAAGCTTTCTTT. The chain employs TRBV5-6 and TRBJ1-1; D is possibly TRBD1 (5 bases). This CDR3 is 14 amino acids long. Germline V lookup: CDR1 SGHDT, CDR2 YYEEEE. The ends were cut back, 2 bases at V and 7 bases at J, with 15 bases in the middle.

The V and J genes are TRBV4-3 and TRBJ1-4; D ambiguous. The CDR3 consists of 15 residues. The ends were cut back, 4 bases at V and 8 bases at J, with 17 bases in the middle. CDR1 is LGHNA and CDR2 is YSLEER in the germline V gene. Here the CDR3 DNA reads TGCGCCAGCAGCCCTGGTGGTTTGAGTTGGGAAAAACTGTTTTTT. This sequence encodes CASSPGGLSWEKLFF.

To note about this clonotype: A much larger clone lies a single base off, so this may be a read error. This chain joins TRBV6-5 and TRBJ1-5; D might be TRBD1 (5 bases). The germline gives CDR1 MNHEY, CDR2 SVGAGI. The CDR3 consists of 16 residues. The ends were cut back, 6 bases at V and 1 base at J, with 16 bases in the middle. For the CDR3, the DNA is TGTGCCAGCAGGGACTCGGGCAGGGCCAGCAATCAGCCCCAGCATTTT. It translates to CASRDSGRASNQPQHF.

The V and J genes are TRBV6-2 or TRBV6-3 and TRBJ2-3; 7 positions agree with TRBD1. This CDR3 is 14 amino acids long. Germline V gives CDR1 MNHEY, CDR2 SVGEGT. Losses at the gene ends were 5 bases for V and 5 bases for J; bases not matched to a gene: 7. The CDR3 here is CASSRRQGEDTQYF. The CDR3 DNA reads TGTGCCAGCAGTCGCCGACAGGGAGAAGATACGCAGTATTTT.

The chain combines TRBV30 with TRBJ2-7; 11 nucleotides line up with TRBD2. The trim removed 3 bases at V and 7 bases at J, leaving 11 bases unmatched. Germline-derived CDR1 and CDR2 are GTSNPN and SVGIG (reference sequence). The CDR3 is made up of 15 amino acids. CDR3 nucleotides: TGTGCCTGGAGCTTGGGAGTAGCGGGAGGGCATGAGCAGTACTTC. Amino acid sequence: CAWSLGVAGGHEQYF. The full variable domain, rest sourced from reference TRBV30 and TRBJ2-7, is SQTIHQWPATLVQPVGSPLSLECTVEGTSNPNLYWYRQAAGRGLQLLFYSVGIGQISSEVPQNLSASRPQDRQFILSSKKLLLSDSGFYLCAWSLGVAGGHEQYFGPGTRLTVT.

CDR3 residues: CASKADEQYF. As DNA, the CDR3 is TGTGCCAGCAAGGCTGACGAGCAGTACTTC. The chain carries TRBV6-1 and TRBJ2-7; D remains ambiguous. The CDR3 consists of 10 residues. V lost 7 bases, J lost 5 bases, and 6 bases lay in between. In germline, CDR1 is MNHNS, CDR2 SASEGT.

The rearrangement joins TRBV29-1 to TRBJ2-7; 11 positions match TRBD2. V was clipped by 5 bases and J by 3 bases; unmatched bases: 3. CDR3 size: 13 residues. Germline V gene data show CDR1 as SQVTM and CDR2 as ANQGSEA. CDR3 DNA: TGCAGCGTTACCGGGACTAGCGGCTACGAGCAGTACTTC. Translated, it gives CSVTGTSGYEQYF.

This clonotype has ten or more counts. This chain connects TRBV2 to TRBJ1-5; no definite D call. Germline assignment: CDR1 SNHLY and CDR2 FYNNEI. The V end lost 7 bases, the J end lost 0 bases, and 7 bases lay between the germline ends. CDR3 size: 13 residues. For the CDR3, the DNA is TGTGCCAGCAATGGGTATAGCAATCAGCCCCAGCATTTT. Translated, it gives CASNGYSNQPQHF.

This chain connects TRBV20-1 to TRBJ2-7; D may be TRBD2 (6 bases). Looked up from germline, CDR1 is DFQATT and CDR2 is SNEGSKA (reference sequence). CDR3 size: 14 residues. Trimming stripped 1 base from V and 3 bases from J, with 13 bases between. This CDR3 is CSARGPGLSYEQYF. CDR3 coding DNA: TGCAGTGCTAGAGGGCCGGGACTCAGCTACGAGCAGTACTTC.

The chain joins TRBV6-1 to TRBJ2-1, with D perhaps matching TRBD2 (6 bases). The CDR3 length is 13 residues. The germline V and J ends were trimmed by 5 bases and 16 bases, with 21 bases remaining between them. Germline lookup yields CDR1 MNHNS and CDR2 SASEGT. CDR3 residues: CASSLRAGTRSFF. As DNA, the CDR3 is TGTGCCAGCAGTCTCAGAGCGGGCACTAGAAGCTTCTTC.

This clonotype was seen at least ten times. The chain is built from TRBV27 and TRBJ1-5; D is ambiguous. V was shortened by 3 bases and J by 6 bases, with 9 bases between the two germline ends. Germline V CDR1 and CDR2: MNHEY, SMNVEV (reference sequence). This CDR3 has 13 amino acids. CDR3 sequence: CASSLGKLQPQHF. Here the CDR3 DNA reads TGTGCCAGCAGTTTGGGGAAACTTCAGCCCCAGCATTTT.

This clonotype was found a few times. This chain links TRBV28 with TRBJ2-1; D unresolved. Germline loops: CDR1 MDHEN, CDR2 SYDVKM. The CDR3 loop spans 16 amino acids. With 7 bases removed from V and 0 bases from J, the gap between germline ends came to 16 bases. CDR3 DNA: TGTGCCAGCACCGCACCCCTTCCGGCCTCCTACAATGAGCAGTTCTTC. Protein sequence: CASTAPLPASYNEQFF.

The CDR3 loop is CASSADGDNYGYTF. CDR3 in DNA: TGCGCCAGCAGCGCTGACGGCGATAACTATGGCTACACCTTC. The rearrangement links TRBV5-1 to TRBJ1-2; no reliable D call. V gave up 4 bases and J gave up 1 base, with 11 bases separating them. Germline CDR1 reads SGHRS; CDR2 reads YFSETQ. The CDR3 totals 14 residues.

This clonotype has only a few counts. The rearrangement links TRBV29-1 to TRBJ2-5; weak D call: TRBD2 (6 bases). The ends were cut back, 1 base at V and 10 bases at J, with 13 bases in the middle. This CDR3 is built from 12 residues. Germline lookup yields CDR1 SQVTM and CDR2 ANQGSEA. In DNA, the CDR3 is TGCAGCGTTGAAGCGGGAGTTGGGATCCAGTACTTC. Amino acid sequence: CSVEAGVGIQYF.

The CDR3 sequence is CSVEDLNGGLLEAFF. In DNA form, the CDR3 reads TGCAGCGTTGAAGATCTTAACGGGGGACTTCTTGAAGCTTTCTTT. The chain carries TRBV29-1 and TRBJ1-1; D possibly corresponds to TRBD1 (5 bases). Looked up from germline, CDR1 is SQVTM and CDR2 is ANQGSEA. The CDR3 has 15 residues. Trimming shortened V by 0 bases and J by 7 bases, and 18 bases separated the two germline ends.

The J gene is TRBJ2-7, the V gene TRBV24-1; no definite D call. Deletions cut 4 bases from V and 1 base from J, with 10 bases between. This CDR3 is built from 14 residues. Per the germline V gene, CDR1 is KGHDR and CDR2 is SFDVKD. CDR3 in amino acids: CATSDTGPSYEQYF. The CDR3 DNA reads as TGTGCCACCAGTGACACTGGACCGTCCTACGAGCAGTACTTC.

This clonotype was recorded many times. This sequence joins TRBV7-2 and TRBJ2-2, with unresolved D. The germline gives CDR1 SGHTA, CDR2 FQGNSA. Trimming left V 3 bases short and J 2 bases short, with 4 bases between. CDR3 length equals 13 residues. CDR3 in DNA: TGTGCCAGCAGCTTCCTTAACACCGGGGAGCTGTTTTTT. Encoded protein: CASSFLNTGELFF.

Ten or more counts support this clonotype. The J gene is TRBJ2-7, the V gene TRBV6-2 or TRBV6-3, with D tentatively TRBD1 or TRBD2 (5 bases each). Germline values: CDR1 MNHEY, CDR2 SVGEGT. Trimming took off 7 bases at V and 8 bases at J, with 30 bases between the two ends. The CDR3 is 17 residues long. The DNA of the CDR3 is TGTGCCAGCACCCCTGGAACCACCGGGACCTGGACCCCCAAGCAGTACTTC. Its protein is CASTPGTTGTWTPKQYF.

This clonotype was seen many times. CDR3 region: CASSRQGAGEQYF. CDR3 nucleotide sequence: TGTGCCAGCAGCCGACAGGGGGCCGGGGAGCAGTACTTC. V usage is TRBV27 and J usage is TRBJ2-7, with 10 bases that match TRBD1. V gave up 6 bases and J gave up 7 bases; unmatched junction bases: 6. The CDR3 is made up of 13 amino acids. Germline V CDR1 and CDR2: MNHEY, SMNVEV (reference sequence).

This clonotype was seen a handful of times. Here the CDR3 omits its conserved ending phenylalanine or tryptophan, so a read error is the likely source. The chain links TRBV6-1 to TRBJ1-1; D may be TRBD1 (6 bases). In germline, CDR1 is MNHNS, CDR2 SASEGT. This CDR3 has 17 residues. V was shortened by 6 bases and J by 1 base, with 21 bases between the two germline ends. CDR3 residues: CASRSLGRGIQNTEAFS. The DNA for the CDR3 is TGTGCCAGCAGGTCCCTGGGGAGGGGGATTCAGAACACTGAAGCTTTCTCT.